The clone carrying this TCR beta chain was counted only a few times. This entry is derived from a study of T cell changes during pregnancy in multiple sclerosis. Here immunoSEQ multiplex PCR was the method, and the copy in TCRdb shows in-frame clones only, minus some. Of approximately 100,000 clones listed, approximately 89% are singletons. Trimming cost V 7 bases and J 5 bases, with 20 bases left between them. The CDR3 sequence is 15 residues long. CDR1 and CDR2 from the germline V gene are WNHNN and SYGVQD (reference sequence). This clonotype was obtained from a female donor with multiple sclerosis, enrolled in a pregnancy study. The material sequenced was peripheral blood, taken after pregnancy. The J gene is TRBJ1-1, the V gene TRBV10-1, with D possibly being TRBD1 (6 bases). CDR3 amino acids: CASIPRGENVTEAFF. Written as DNA, the CDR3 is TGCGCCAGCATTCCCAGGGGTGAGAATGTGACTGAAGCTTTCTTT.